This is a list of T cell receptor beta chains from one sample in a study of cytomegalovirus exposure and HLA in healthy donors. Profiled with immunoSEQ multiplex PCR; TCRdb holds only in-frame clones, not every one. This table has under 200,000 clones, 68% appearing once. What was sequenced was PBMCs. The receptors were sampled from a middle-aged woman in good health and CMV-seropositive. CDR3s include the opening cysteine and the closing phenylalanine or tryptophan. The order of the fields is CDR3 length, J gene, clone size, V gene, D gene, CDR3 protein, CDR3 DNA. The D gene is left open where the match is weak. The size of a clone is reported for some rows only, either as once, few or many, or as a class for expanded clones.

>16|TRBJ2-7|-|TRBV6-6|TRBD1
CASSPPTTGKPYEQYF
TGTGCCAGCAGTCCACCTACGACAGGGAAGCCCTACGAGCAGTACTTC
>16|TRBJ2-2|-|TRBV5-1|-
CASSLRQASSTGELFF
TGCGCCAGCAGCTTACGACAGGCTTCGAGCACCGGGGAGCTGTTTTTT
>16|TRBJ2-3|once|TRBV2|TRBD1
CASSVDRGVSTDTQYF
TGTGCCAGCAGTGTGGACAGGGGAGTTAGCACAGATACGCAGTATTTT
>15|TRBJ2-4|-|TRBV6-5|-
CASSYDTPAKNIQYF
TGTGCCAGCAGTTACGACACCCCAGCCAAAAACATTCAGTACTTC
>19|TRBJ2-6|-|TRBV4-2|-
CASSQDLWGPRAGANVLTF
TGTGCCAGCAGCCAAGATCTCTGGGGCCCAAGAGCTGGGGCCAACGTCCTGACTTTC
>16|TRBJ1-3|-|TRBV5-4|-
CASSPDMAGSGNTIYF
TGTGCCAGCAGCCCCGACATGGCAGGGTCTGGAAACACCATATATTTT
>14|TRBJ2-7|-|TRBV11-3|-
CASSHRDKPYEQYF
TGTGCCAGCAGCCACCGGGACAAACCCTACGAGCAGTACTTC
>13|TRBJ1-1|-|TRBV7-3|-
CASSLMDSSKAFF
TGTGCCAGCAGCTTAATGGACAGCTCTAAAGCTTTCTTT
>14|TRBJ1-1|-|TRBV28|-
CASSLPLQGTEAFF
TGTGCCTCCTCACTCCCTCTCCAGGGCACTGAAGCTTTCTTT
>14|TRBJ2-7|few|TRBV10-3|-
CAISESNIAYEQYF
TGTGCCATCAGTGAGTCTAACATCGCCTACGAGCAGTACTTC
>15|TRBJ2-5|few|TRBV9|TRBD2
CASSPRLAGYGTQYF
TGTGCCAGCAGCCCCAGACTAGCGGGATACGGGACCCAGTACTTC
>15|TRBJ1-4|once|TRBV6-5|-
CASSYRGIVDEKLFF
TGTGCCAGCAGTTATAGGGGGATAGTAGATGAAAAACTGTTTTTT
>16|TRBJ2-1|-|TRBV7-3|TRBD2
CASSLYVTSDYNEQFF
TGTGCCAGCAGCTTATATGTGACTAGCGACTACAATGAGCAGTTCTTC
>15|TRBJ2-7|-|TRBV2|TRBD1
CASRGGTGIRYEQYF
TGTGCCAGCAGAGGTGGGACAGGGATTCGCTACGAGCAGTACTTC
>15|TRBJ2-3|-|TRBV5-4|-
CASSSNRQAADTQYF
TGTGCCAGCAGCTCCAATCGTCAGGCCGCAGATACGCAGTATTTT
>16|TRBJ2-1|-|TRBV5-4|-
CASSSFLAVANNEQFF
TGTGCCAGCAGCTCCTTCTTAGCCGTAGCCAACAATGAGCAGTTCTTC
>15|TRBJ2-5|-|TRBV4-3|-
CASSQGSGTGETQYF
TGCGCCAGCAGCCAAGGAAGCGGGACAGGAGAGACCCAGTACTTC
>15|TRBJ2-7|-|TRBV5-1|TRBD1
CASSFRDRDPYEQYF
TGCGCCAGCAGCTTCCGGGACAGGGACCCCTACGAGCAGTACTTC
>14|TRBJ2-1|few|TRBV2|-
CASSETSRNNEQFF
TGTGCCAGCAGTGAAACCTCTAGGAACAATGAGCAGTTCTTC
>15|TRBJ2-5|-|TRBV5-1|-
CASSPQPMITETQYF
TGCGCCAGCAGCCCACAGCCGATGATTACGGAGACCCAGTACTTC
>14|TRBJ2-1|-|TRBV6-6|TRBD2
CASSSLGGDGQQFF
TGTGCCAGCAGTTCCCTGGGGGGGGACGGCCAGCAGTTCTTC
>16|TRBJ2-6|-|TRBV9|-
CASSVPIASGANVLTF
TGTGCCAGCAGCGTACCTATTGCCTCTGGGGCCAACGTCCTGACTTTC
>14|TRBJ1-5|-|TRBV2|-
CASSVGRTNQPQHF
TGTGCCAGCAGCGTCGGACGGACTAATCAGCCCCAGCATTTT
>14|TRBJ2-7|-|TRBV15|-
CATSREGGGYEQYF
TGTGCCACCAGCAGGGAGGGGGGAGGGTACGAGCAGTACTTC
>18|TRBJ1-1|once|TRBV4-3|TRBD1
CASSQELGQKTVNTEAFF
TGCGCCAGCAGCCAAGAACTGGGACAGAAAACAGTAAACACTGAAGCTTTCTTT
>15|TRBJ1-1|-|TRBV7-6|-
CASSLNSNLNTEAFF
TGTGCCAGCAGCTTAAATTCTAATCTGAACACTGAAGCTTTCTTT
>13|TRBJ2-3|few|TRBV5-1|TRBD1
CASSPDRTDTQYF
TGCGCCAGCAGCCCGGACAGGACGGATACGCAGTATTTT
>16|TRBJ1-2|-|TRBV6-6|TRBD1
CASRGRVGQGAVGYTF
TGTGCCAGCAGGGGCCGGGTCGGACAGGGGGCCGTTGGCTACACCTTC
>16|TRBJ1-4|-|TRBV7-8|-
CASSSGGVRGNEKLFF
TGTGCCAGCAGCTCTGGAGGGGTTAGGGGCAATGAAAAACTGTTTTTT
>17|TRBJ2-3|-|TRBV7-9|TRBD2
CAGSSIGGLAGSDTQYF
TGTGCCGGCAGCTCAATAGGGGGACTAGCGGGATCAGATACGCAGTATTTT
>15|TRBJ2-2|few|TRBV5-1|TRBD2
CASSFGGINTGELFF
TGCGCCAGCAGCTTCGGGGGGATTAACACCGGGGAGCTGTTTTTT
>18|TRBJ2-7|few|TRBV6-1|TRBD2
CASSDTMVAGYEVYEQYF
TGTGCCAGCAGTGATACGATGGTAGCGGGGTACGAGGTCTACGAGCAGTACTTC
>14|TRBJ2-7|-|TRBV5-1|-
CASSLGDNPYEQYF
TGCGCCAGCAGCTTGGGGGACAACCCCTACGAGCAGTACTTC
>15|TRBJ1-3|few|TRBV7-2|-
CASSLQGALGNTIYF
TGTGCCAGCAGCTTACAAGGGGCGCTTGGAAACACCATATATTTT
>15|TRBJ2-5|-|TRBV5-4|TRBD1
CASSDPGQGRETQYF
TGTGCCAGCAGCGATCCGGGACAGGGACGAGAGACCCAGTACTTC
>15|TRBJ1-4|-|TRBV7-2|-
CASSLDRGTTEKLFF
TGTGCCAGCAGCTTAGATCGGGGTACAACCGAAAAACTGTTTTTT
>16|TRBJ2-2|few|TRBV11-3|TRBD2
CASSPGLAGATGELFF
TGTGCCAGCAGCCCCGGACTAGCGGGAGCAACCGGGGAGCTGTTTTTT
>15|TRBJ2-5|once|TRBV5-4|TRBD2
CASSLAPAGGETQYF
TGTGCCAGCAGCTTAGCCCCAGCGGGGGGTGAGACCCAGTACTTC
>13|TRBJ1-5|few|TRBV6-4|-
CASSSEGNQPQNF
TGTGCCAGCAGTTCTGAGGGCAATCAGCCCCAGAATTTT
>16|TRBJ2-5|-|TRBV27|TRBD2
CASRSLAGISQETQYF
TGTGCCAGCAGGTCACTAGCGGGGATCAGTCAAGAGACCCAGTACTTC
>15|TRBJ1-1|-|TRBV7-9|-
CASSPGVVPNTEAFF
TGTGCCAGCAGCCCAGGGGTGGTTCCGAACACTGAAGCTTTCTTT
>15|TRBJ1-2|few|TRBV5-6|TRBD1
CASSLGQGANYGYTF
TGTGCCAGCAGCTTGGGACAGGGGGCTAACTATGGCTACACCTTC
>19|TRBJ2-2|-|TRBV18|TRBD2
CASSPRASGSFDGAGELFF
TGTGCCAGCTCCCCGAGGGCTAGCGGAAGCTTTGACGGGGCCGGGGAGCTGTTTTTT
>15|TRBJ2-7|once|TRBV6-6|TRBD2
CASSYLGLAGNEQYF
TGTGCCAGCAGTTACCTGGGACTAGCGGGGAACGAGCAGTACTTC
>13|TRBJ1-2|-|TRBV14|-
CASSPSQGYGYTF
TGTGCCAGCAGTCCAAGCCAGGGTTATGGCTACACCTTC
>15|TRBJ2-1|-|TRBV14|TRBD1
CASSQARGRMDEQFF
TGTGCCAGCAGCCAAGCCAGGGGGCGCATGGATGAGCAGTTCTTC
>14|TRBJ2-5|-|TRBV7-8|-
CASSSGSDGETQYF
TGTGCCAGCAGCTCCGGGAGTGACGGGGAGACCCAGTACTTC
>15|TRBJ2-3|-|TRBV7-2|TRBD2
CASSPGLAGSWTQYF
TGTGCCAGCAGCCCGGGACTAGCGGGGTCTTGGACGCAGTATTTT
>12|TRBJ2-7|-|TRBV18|TRBD2
CASSRREGEQYF
TGTGCCAGCTCGAGGAGGGAGGGCGAGCAGTACTTC
>13|TRBJ1-2|few|TRBV28|-
CASTRSPNYGYTF
TGTGCCAGCACACGGAGTCCCAACTATGGCTACACCTTC
>15|TRBJ2-7|-|TRBV19|TRBD2
CASSDLAGGTYEQYF
TGTGCCAGTAGTGATCTAGCGGGGGGAACCTACGAGCAGTACTTC
>14|TRBJ2-2|-|TRBV6-6|-
CASSYYRNTGELFF
TGTGCCAGCAGTTACTACAGAAACACCGGGGAGCTGTTTTTT
>15|TRBJ1-1|few|TRBV18|-
CASSPSTARSTEAFF
TGTGCCAGCTCACCATCGACAGCCCGATCCACTGAAGCTTTCTTT
>16|TRBJ2-5|-|TRBV6-5|-
CASSYSSPGREETQYF
TGTGCCAGCAGTTACTCGTCGCCCGGCAGGGAAGAGACCCAGTACTTC
>13|TRBJ1-2|few|TRBV4-1|TRBD1
CASSSTGGYGYTF
TGCGCCAGCAGCTCTACAGGGGGCTATGGCTACACCTTC
>15|TRBJ1-4|-|TRBV5-5|-
CASSLAGVGGEKLFF
TGTGCCAGCAGCTTGGCCGGGGTAGGGGGTGAAAAACTGTTTTTT
>15|TRBJ2-7|-|TRBV4-3|-
CASSQALGGQVRQYF
TGCGCCAGCAGCCAAGCATTAGGAGGGCAAGTAAGGCAGTACTTC
>15|TRBJ2-5|few|TRBV6-5|-
CASSYGGGAKETQYF
TGTGCCAGCAGTTATGGTGGGGGGGCGAAGGAGACCCAGTACTTC
>14|TRBJ1-1|medium-sized|TRBV19|TRBD1
CASSIDPGGTEAFF
TGTGCCAGTAGTATAGATCCAGGGGGCACTGAAGCTTTCTTT